The entry below gives a single TCR beta chain sequence along with its context. Its antigen is still unknown. No base-level quality is on record; no much larger clone is a single base apart. Whole blood was collected in K2EDTA tubes by collaborating institutions according to the institutions' own protocols. For TCRbeta analysis, collaborators shipped samples in one of three forms: frozen whole blood, isolated PBMCs, or DNA extracted from either of those sample types. The immunoSEQ Assay, a bias-controlled multiplex PCR, was used to amplify TCRbeta CDR3 regions from genomic DNA. The original methods were these. Nucleated cell counts per sample were estimated from amplification of reference gene primers within the assay. To quantify the absolute abundance of each unique TCRbeta CDR3 rearrangement, sequence reads were collapsed and filtered. Productive Simpson clonality was computed per sample as the square root of Simpson's diversity index over productive rearrangements. Here the immuneACCESS table is served through TCRdb, limited to in-frame sequences with V and J called. Missing clones are a known gap in these copies; in checked studies unresolved V genes cover under half, and the rest lacks a known reason. V, J and clone size are those of that table, while D and trimming were read from the DNA. Counted in this sample were about 66,000 clones; around 84% of them appeared once. Clones ranked in the top ten supply roughly 7% of the sample.

This record belongs to a study of blood T cell repertoires in COVID-19 (dated by TCRdb to 2018 to 2020). For the study in its entirety: Samples covering the acute and convalescent phases of COVID-19 were provided by collaborators in the United States, Italy and Spain. The prospective study material was composed of cDNA or gDNA derived from T cells, B-cell-depleted T cells, or PBMCs. The dataset comprised deeply sampled blood TCRbeta repertoires from subjects exposed to, actively infected with, or recovered from COVID-19. The repertoires were made available in a free public database intended to serve as a resource for research on the immune response to SARS-CoV-2. The samples were drawn from the first 160 participants of the ongoing ImmuneRACE study and from 1,254 subjects provided by 6 global collaborators. The sample metadata nearly always contained a de-identified subject ID, COVID-19 status, age in years and sex. Where available, HLA class I and class II types were obtained from metadata supplied by the sample provider rather than from assay-based typing. What the study reported, not specific to this receptor: The quantity of clinical and demographic metadata differed by source and by participant and was supplied without curation.

The cysteine opens and the phenylalanine closes a CDR3 of 14 amino acids. Just the 42-base CDR3 DNA is kept, in frame starting at base 1. V was cut back by 10 bases and J by 3 bases, leaving a gap of 18 bases between them. For CDR1 and CDR2, the germline V gene (reference sequence) lists MNHNY and SVGAGI. This sequence uses TRBV6-6 and TRBJ2-5; TRBD1 is a possible D gene, resting on 5 matching bases. Sample: peripheral blood. The TCR was taken from a man aged 50 to 60 with active COVID-19. The CDR3 protein: CATRDQGWEETQYF. The DNA sequence follows: TGTGCCACCCGCGATCAGGGATGGGAAGAGACCCAGTACTTC.